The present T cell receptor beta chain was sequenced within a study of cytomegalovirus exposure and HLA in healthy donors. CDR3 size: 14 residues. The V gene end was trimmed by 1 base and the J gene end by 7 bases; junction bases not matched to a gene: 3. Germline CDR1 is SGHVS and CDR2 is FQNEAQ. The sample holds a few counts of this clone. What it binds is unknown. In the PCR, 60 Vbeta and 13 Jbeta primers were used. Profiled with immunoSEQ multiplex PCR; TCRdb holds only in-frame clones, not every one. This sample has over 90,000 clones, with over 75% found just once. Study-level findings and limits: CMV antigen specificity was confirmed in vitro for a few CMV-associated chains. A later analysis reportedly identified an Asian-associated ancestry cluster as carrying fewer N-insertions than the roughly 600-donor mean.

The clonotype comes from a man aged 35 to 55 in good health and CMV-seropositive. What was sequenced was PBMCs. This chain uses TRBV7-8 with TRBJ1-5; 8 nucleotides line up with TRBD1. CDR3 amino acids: CASSLVPGGQPQHF. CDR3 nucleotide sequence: TGTGCCAGCAGCTTAGTTCCAGGGGGCCAGCCCCAGCATTTT.